The entry that follows covers one TCR beta chain sequence. This clone was observed a handful of times. It has no known antigen specificity. Within one base of it there is no much larger clone, and no base qualities were kept. Library method: the immunoSEQ multiplex PCR assay. The TCRbeta CDR3 region and adjacent sequences were amplified and sequenced from pancreatic genomic DNA. Concerning the study's data processing: Repertoire diversity was measured as a mean normalized Shannon-Wiener index, alongside productive clonality and productive rearrangement counts. The nonparametric Mann-Whitney U test was used to compare repertoire metrics between the control and chronic pancreatitis groups. Shared clonotypes were defined as CDR3beta sequences with identical amino acid composition and length across subjects. TCRdb re-hosts the immuneACCESS table, in-frame sequences only. Its copies lack some clones; in the studies checked, an unresolved V gene accounts for under half of them, and the cause for the rest is not known. Clone size and the V and J calls come from that table; the DNA yielded D and trimming. This sample comprises about 13,000 clones, more than 60% of them detected only once. The ten largest make up 12% to 15% of the sample.

This specimen belongs to a study of immune characteristics of hereditary and idiopathic chronic pancreatitis. About the investigation overall: The study examined local immune cells and TCRbeta repertoires in the pancreas in hereditary and idiopathic chronic pancreatitis, using control pancreases from organ donors for comparison. TCRbeta sequencing included 5 control pancreases, 7 or 8 pancreases with hereditary chronic pancreatitis and roughly six pancreases with idiopathic chronic pancreatitis. The gDNA-based approach was chosen because it involved minimal in vitro experimental manipulation of pancreas-infiltrating T cells.

Via the germline V gene, CDR1 is SGDLS and CDR2 YYNGEE. From the cysteine up to the phenylalanine, the CDR3 has a length of 14 residues. Of the read, only the CDR3 DNA is kept; its 42 bases are in frame from base 1. V is cut by 6 bases and J by 0 bases, and the space between the germline ends is 7 bases. Study-wide conclusions, independent of this receptor: Because patient tissue could be obtained only at the time of TPIAT, differences in disease duration may have affected the immune findings. The study did not include chronic pancreatitis caused by alcohol use. Hereditary and idiopathic chronic pancreatitis differed in Vbeta-Jbeta gene family usage, including TRBV10, TRBV19, TRBV23 and TRBV5. Compared with controls, TCRbeta repertoire diversity was significantly higher and clonality was lower in both chronic pancreatitis groups. Among about a dozen chronic pancreatitis patients, higher numbers of productive TCR rearrangements went along with higher disease severity scores, showing a positive correlation.

Patients undergoing total pancreatectomy with islet autotransplantation (TPIAT) were the source of the chronic pancreatitis pancreas tissue. Included chronic pancreatitis patients had no known history of diabetes. For TCRbeta sequencing, genomic DNA was extracted directly from bulk pancreas tissue without sorting T cells. Pancreas tissues were collected consecutively from patients and organ donors at two US centers. The chain links TRBV9 with TRBJ2-6; the D gene is possibly TRBD1, with 5 bases matching. Sequenced material: pancreas tissue with hereditary chronic pancreatitis. The TCR sequence derives from a human donor with chronic pancreatitis. The CDR3 in this case is CASKRGSGANVLTF. The nucleotides read TGTGCCAGCAAAAGGGGCTCTGGGGCCAACGTCCTGACTTTC.